This entry describes one T cell receptor (beta chain). The antigen is undetermined. MiXCR, applied by TCRdb to the RT-PCR reads, yields one record per CDR3 protein. The data hold hundreds of thousands of distinct CDR3 sequences, with under 20% observed a single time. The sample belongs to a study of response to subunit inactivated influenza vaccine. Study-level results: The authors put forward the suggestion that each seasonal influenza vaccination may bring in only a limited number of new T cells.

Sequenced here: PBMCs from blood, sampled roughly 5 days after vaccination. The receptor was isolated from a man aged 45-65 years who received an inactivated influenza vaccine.

CDR3 coding DNA: TGTGCCAGCAGTTTAATGACGGGGGCCGAGCAGTACTTC. Its translation is CASSLMTGAEQYF. The genes are TRBV27 and TRBJ2-7, with D tentatively TRBD1 or TRBD2 (6 bases each). This CDR3 is built from 13 residues. Germline V gene lookup returns CDR1 MNHEY and CDR2 SMNVEV (reference sequence). Between the trimmed V and J ends, which lost 2 bases and 6 bases, there was a span of 11 bases.